The source of this T cell receptor (beta chain) is a study of somatic mutations in cytotoxic T cells in rheumatoid arthritis. Study at large: Flow cytometry sorted some V beta antibody-stained T-cell populations to nearly 100% purity, V beta1+ cells among them being sequenced for TCRB.

Comments on this clone: The antigen remains undetermined.

Between the trimmed V and J ends, which lost 5 bases and 4 bases, there was a span of 8 bases. Germline V gene sequence: CDR1 LNHDA, CDR2 SQIVND (reference sequence). The CDR3 is 12 amino acids. The study, taken as a whole, reports: The study found that the largest CD8+ clone exceeded 20% of CD8+ cells in about an eighth of the 65 patients. Which antigens the expanded CD8+ clones targeted was unknown. Age was associated with higher CD8+ clonality in rheumatoid arthritis patients, not in healthy controls.

Sequenced by immunoSEQ multiplex PCR; TCRdb stores in-frame clones only, minus some. The data show around 23,000 clones, roughly 80% seen once. The rearrangement uses TRBV19 and TRBJ1-1; tentatively, D is TRBD1 (6 bases). The sequence came from an adult with rheumatoid arthritis. Sequencing input: CD8+ T cells sorted from blood. CDR3 protein: CASSVGGTEAFF. In DNA form, the CDR3 reads TGTGCCAGTAGTGTAGGGGGCACTGAAGCTTTCTTT.